The 28 T cell receptor beta chains reported below all come from one sample, sequenced in a study of identical twins. TCRdb called the 5' RACE reads again in MiXCR, with one record for every CDR3 protein. The sample carries around 1.7 million distinct CDR3 sequences, roughly 35% recorded once. The sequencing sample was made of cord blood. The receptors originated from a newborn girl in good health.

V usage is TRBV28 and J usage is TRBJ1-5, with TRBD1 as a possible D gene (5 bases). Germline V lookup: CDR1 MDHEN, CDR2 SYDVKM. The CDR3 totals 15 residues. Deletions cut 8 bases from V and 0 bases from J, with 14 bases between. The CDR3 loop reads CASRGAANSNQPQHF. CDR3 in DNA: TGTGCCAGCCGTGGGGCTGCTAATAGCAATCAGCCCCAGCATTTT.

This clonotype came up many times. The junction shows a germline mismatch at one end, possibly a read error. The genes are TRBV5-1 and TRBJ2-5; 7 bases fit TRBD2. The CDR3 consists of 14 residues. The germline CDR1 and CDR2 sequences are SGHRS and YFSETQ. The CDR3 spells CASSLSGGEETQYF. The CDR3 coding sequence is TGTGCCAGCAGTCTGTCTGGGGGGGAAGAGACCCAGTACTTC.

The rearrangement uses TRBV6-5 and TRBJ1-4; the D gene is possibly TRBD1 (6 bases). CDR1 MNHEY and CDR2 SVGAGI come from the germline V gene. This CDR3 comprises 14 residues. V shed 7 bases and J shed 4 bases, with 13 bases lying between them. As DNA, the CDR3 is TGTGCCAGCACCAAGGGGGGGCATAATGAAAAACTGTTTTTT. It specifies CASTKGGHNEKLFF.

V and J are TRBV11-2 and TRBJ2-5; 8 nucleotides line up with TRBD1. CDR1 is SGHAT, CDR2 FQNNGV, per germline. The length of the CDR3 is 16 residues. J gave up 11 bases and V 1 base, and 15 bases lay outside the gene matches. The CDR3 here is CASSLVGRGRYNEQYF. In nucleotides, the CDR3 is TGTGCCAGCAGCTTAGTAGGCAGGGGGCGGTACAATGAGCAGTACTTC.

The gene calls are TRBV25-1 and TRBJ1-1; 11 positions match TRBD1. Germline V lookup: CDR1 MGHDK, CDR2 SYGVNS. V shed 3 bases, J shed 7 bases, and the junction held 4 bases outside the gene matches. The CDR3 extends over 14 amino acids. Here the CDR3 reads CASSEDRGQSEAFF. DNA of the CDR3: TGTGCCAGCAGTGAGGACAGGGGGCAAAGTGAAGCTTTCTTT. Complete variable domain (other parts from reference TRBV25-1 and TRBJ1-1): EADIYQTPRYLVIGTGKKITLECSQTMGHDKMYWYQQDPGMELHLIHYSYGVNSTEKGDLSSESTVSRIRTEHFPLTLESARPSHTSQYLCASSEDRGQSEAFFGQGTRLTVV.

The chain is built from TRBV24-1 and TRBJ1-1; D is possibly TRBD1 (6 bases). Germline CDR1 reads KGHDR; CDR2 reads SFDVKD. Deletions cut 7 bases from V and 0 bases from J, with 11 bases between. This CDR3 has 14 residues. Here the CDR3 reads CATRKGGMNTEAFF. In DNA, the CDR3 is TGTGCCACCAGGAAGGGGGGGATGAACACTGAAGCTTTCTTT.

In this sample, this clonotype turned up many times. CDR3 coding DNA: TGTGCCAGCAGCCAAATCGATGAGCAGTTCTTC. Protein product: CASSQIDEQFF. This rearrangement joins TRBV3-1 to TRBJ2-1; D is unresolved. This CDR3 contains 11 residues. Deletions cut 2 bases from V and 8 bases from J, with 4 bases between. The germline V gene encodes CDR1 LGHDT and CDR2 YNNKEL (reference sequence).

Ten or more counts support this clonotype. The V gene is TRBV7-9, the J gene TRBJ1-5; D remains ambiguous. V lost 1 base to trimming and J lost 5 bases, with 3 bases between them. Germline V gene lookup returns CDR1 SEHNR and CDR2 FQNEAQ (reference sequence). The CDR3 spans 12 residues. The CDR3 region is CASSLEDQPQHF. The CDR3 region has the DNA TGTGCCAGCAGCTTAGAGGATCAGCCCCAGCATTTT.

With respect to this clonotype: This may arise from a read error, as a much more abundant clone is one base away. The chain has TRBV6-5 and TRBJ2-7; 11 bases are shared with TRBD2. The CDR3 loop spans 15 amino acids. Germline CDR1 reads MNHEY; CDR2 reads SVGAGI. CDR3: CARSGLLAGVYEQYF. The CDR3 region has the DNA TGTGCCCGCAGTGGCCTACTAGCGGGAGTCTACGAGCAGTACTTC.

As to this clonotype: A much larger clone differs from this one at a single base, so this may be a read error. The genes are TRBV5-1 and TRBJ1-4; D is uncertain. The CDR3 contains 13 residues. CDR1 is SGHRS and CDR2 is YFSETQ in the germline V gene. Trimming shortened V by 5 bases and J by 0 bases, and 5 bases separated the two germline ends. The CDR3 bases are TGCGCCAGCAGATGGGCAACTAATGAAAAACTGTTTTTT. This translates into CASRWATNEKLFF.

This clonotype was detected only a few times. The chain joins TRBV11-2 to TRBJ2-3; D is possibly TRBD2 (5 bases). V lost 6 bases and J lost 1, with 17 bases in between. Germline-derived CDR1 and CDR2 are SGHAT and FQNNGV. This CDR3 spans 16 amino acids. CDR3 DNA sequence: TGTGCCAGCAGGTCCACCCAGCGGTTTCGCACAGATACGCAGTATTTT. This translates into CASRSTQRFRTDTQYF.

This rearrangement joins TRBV10-3 to TRBJ2-5, with 8 bases lining up with TRBD2. CDR3 length equals 17 residues. J gave up 0 bases and V 8 bases, and 14 bases lay outside the gene matches. Germline lookup yields CDR1 ENHRY and CDR2 SYGVKD. CDR3 in amino acids: CAIGAAALAGYQETQYF. CDR3 nucleotide sequence: TGTGCCATCGGGGCCGCGGCTTTAGCGGGGTACCAAGAGACCCAGTACTTC.

The rearrangement uses TRBV20-1 and TRBJ2-3, with D hard to call. CDR1 and CDR2 from the germline V gene are DFQATT and SNEGSKA (reference sequence). CDR3 length: 13 residues. Trimming shortened V by 5 bases and J by 1 base, and 10 bases separated the two germline ends. Here the CDR3 reads CSAVYSGTDTQYF. The DNA of the CDR3 is TGCAGTGCTGTGTATTCGGGCACAGATACGCAGTATTTT.

This clonotype was counted only a few times. The CDR3: CASSFGSGRVPYEQYF. CDR3 coding DNA: TGCGCCAGCAGCTTCGGGAGTGGCAGGGTGCCCTACGAGCAGTACTTC. This sequence joins TRBV5-1 and TRBJ2-7, with D possibly matching TRBD2 (6 bases). The CDR3 spans 16 residues. CDR1 is SGHRS and CDR2 is YFSETQ in the germline V gene. Between the trimmed V and J ends, which lost 2 bases and 2 bases, there was a span of 17 bases.

The rearrangement uses TRBV19 and TRBJ2-1; D tentatively fits TRBD1 or TRBD2 (5 bases each). Trimming took 4 bases from V and 4 from J, leaving 17 bases between them. The germline V gene has CDR1 LNHDA and CDR2 SQIVND (reference sequence). This CDR3 has 16 amino acids. The CDR3 spells CASSTSWGWGYNEQFF. In nucleotides, the CDR3 is TGTGCCAGTAGTACATCGTGGGGGTGGGGGTACAATGAGCAGTTCTTC.

The V call is TRBV5-1, the J call TRBJ2-1; 10 bases map to TRBD2. There are 18 residues in the CDR3. V gave up 0 bases and J gave up 8 bases; unmatched junction bases: 14. Germline CDR1 reads SGHRS; CDR2 reads YFSETQ. DNA of the CDR3: TGCGCCAGCAGCTTGGCGGCGTCTAGCGGGGGATTTTTGGATGAGCAGTTCTTC. Translation gives CASSLAASSGGFLDEQFF.

A few counts support this clonotype. The chain uses TRBV7-9 and TRBJ1-6, with 7 bases matching TRBD1. CDR1 is SEHNR, CDR2 FQNEAQ, per germline (reference sequence). With V trimmed by 3 bases and J by 6 bases, 23 bases remained unmatched. The CDR3 runs to 21 residues. This CDR3 reads CASSFTYPRTGEIFFNSPLHF. DNA of the CDR3: TGTGCCAGCAGCTTCACTTACCCCCGGACAGGAGAGATTTTTTTTAATTCACCCCTCCACTTT.

The rearrangement links TRBV2 to TRBJ2-7, with D possibly matching TRBD2 (6 bases). Germline CDR1 reads SNHLY; CDR2 reads FYNNEI. The V gene lost 6 bases and the J gene lost 7 bases, with 13 bases spanning the gap. The CDR3 has 12 residues. The chain's CDR3 is CASSSTSNEQYF. The CDR3 coding sequence is TGTGCCAGCAGCAGTACTAGCAATGAGCAGTACTTC.

This clonotype occurred many times. This chain connects TRBV5-5 to TRBJ1-5; D gene uncertain. V was trimmed by 0 bases and J by 6 bases, leaving 10 bases between them. The CDR3 is 14 amino acids. CDR1 and CDR2 from the germline V gene are SGHKS and YYEKEE (reference sequence). CDR3: CASSLEGSSQPQHF. CDR3 nucleotides: TGTGCCAGCAGCTTGGAGGGATCCTCTCAGCCCCAGCATTTT.

This clonotype has a count of ten or more. The CDR3: CSVEGQGGNEQFF. DNA of the CDR3: TGCAGCGTTGAAGGACAGGGAGGCAATGAGCAGTTCTTC. The V gene is TRBV29-1, the J gene TRBJ2-1, with D possibly matching TRBD1 (7 bases). CDR1 is SQVTM, CDR2 ANQGSEA, per germline. The ends were cut back, 1 base at V and 6 bases at J, with 10 bases in the middle. This CDR3 comprises 13 residues.

The V and J genes are TRBV28 and TRBJ2-1; no reliable D call. CDR3 length equals 16 residues. Germline assignment: CDR1 MDHEN and CDR2 SYDVKM. Trimming took off 4 bases at V and 4 bases at J, with 17 bases between the two ends. The CDR3 is CASSSLTWFLYNEQFF. The CDR3 coding sequence is TGTGCCAGCAGTTCCCTAACTTGGTTCCTTTACAATGAGCAGTTCTTC.

This clonotype was counted a single time. This chain uses TRBV14 with TRBJ1-5; 9 bases match TRBD1. This CDR3 comprises 20 residues. J lost 0 bases, V lost 1 base, and 13 bases had no gene match. CDR1 and CDR2 (germline): SGHDN, FVKESK. The CDR3 region is CASSQVGGDRAFYSNQPQHF. The CDR3 bases are TGTGCCAGCAGCCAAGTCGGGGGGGACAGGGCGTTTTATAGCAATCAGCCCCAGCATTTT.

The genes are TRBV29-1 and TRBJ1-1, with TRBD1 matching 9 bases. CDR1 and CDR2 from the germline V gene are SQVTM and ANQGSEA. The CDR3 covers 14 residues. V gave up 5 bases and J gave up 6 bases; unmatched junction bases: 10. CDR3 sequence reads: CSVNRGRGVSEAFF. CDR3 DNA sequence: TGCAGCGTTAACAGGGGGCGAGGGGTTTCTGAAGCTTTCTTT.

The CDR3 loop is CASSQGLVSSSDTQYF. DNA of the CDR3: TGCGCCAGCAGTCAAGGCCTAGTTTCCTCATCAGATACGCAGTATTTT. The chain employs TRBV23-1 and TRBJ2-3; D gene unclear. TRBV23-1 is an open reading frame whose function is uncertain. The CDR3 extends over 16 amino acids. V lost 2 bases and J 4 bases, leaving 16 bases between the germline ends.

At least ten counts were recorded for this clonotype. The V call is TRBV29-1, the J call TRBJ1-5; D might be TRBD1 (6 bases). Germline CDR1 reads SQVTM; CDR2 reads ANQGSEA. The V gene lost 0 bases and the J gene lost 6 bases, with 12 bases spanning the gap. This CDR3 has 14 residues. The chain's CDR3 is CSVEDRGSGQPQHF. The CDR3 bases are TGCAGCGTTGAAGACAGGGGAAGCGGTCAGCCCCAGCATTTT. The variable domain in full, completed from reference TRBV29-1 and TRBJ1-5, reads SAVISQKPSRDICQRGTSLTIQCQVDSQVTMMFWYRQQPGQSLTLIATANQGSEATYESGFVIDKFPISRPNLTFSTLTVSNMSPEDSSIYLCSVEDRGSGQPQHFGDGTRLSIL.

The V call is TRBV7-2, the J call TRBJ1-5; 7 bases line up with TRBD1. Looked up from germline, CDR1 is SGHTA and CDR2 is FQGNSA. The V gene end was trimmed by 1 base and the J gene end by 2 bases; junction bases not matched to a gene: 2. This CDR3 spans 15 amino acids. This CDR3 reads CASSLEGQRNQPQHF. CDR3 nucleotide sequence: TGTGCCAGCAGCTTAGAGGGACAGCGCAATCAGCCCCAGCATTTT.

The chain carries TRBV6-5 and TRBJ2-5; the match to TRBD1 covers 12 bases. CDR3 length: 17 residues. After removal of 2 bases from V and 11 bases from J, the junction contained 15 bases not matched to a gene. Germline loops: CDR1 MNHEY, CDR2 SVGAGI. The CDR3 bases are TGTGCCAGCAGTTACCGGACCCCGGGACAGGGGGCGCGGGAGCAGTACTTC. Its protein is CASSYRTPGQGAREQYF.

This chain uses TRBV6-2 or TRBV6-3 with TRBJ2-1; TRBD2 matches at 14 bases. The germline CDR1 and CDR2 sequences are MNHEY and SVGEGT. Trimming removed 6 bases from V and 6 bases from J; junction bases left unmatched: 10. This CDR3 contains 17 residues. The CDR3 DNA sequence: TGTGCCAGCAGCGCCCTGCCGGGACTAGCGGGGGTCAATGAGCAGTTCTTC. Translating it yields CASSALPGLAGVNEQFF.